This TCR beta chain was captured by sequencing in a study of blood T cells in healthy people across ages. Per sample, no less than 6 micrograms of total RNA were extracted. Germline CDR1 and CDR2: SEHNR and FQNEAQ (reference sequence). This CDR3 region has 14 residues. The V end lost 5 bases, the J end lost 9 bases, and 19 bases lay between the germline ends. Together with a sample-barcoded 5' primer, a J-beta primer mix was included in a second PCR lasting roughly 6 to 12 cycles. TCRdb used MiXCR to reprocess the 5' RACE reads, holding one entry per CDR3 protein. The sample lists about 830,000 distinct CDR3 sequences, around 68% occurring once.

Sequenced: blood. This TCR was recovered from a man aged 30-40 years in good health. J is TRBJ2-5 and V is TRBV7-9, with D possibly matching TRBD2 (5 bases). CDR3 loop: CASSIDPPGLAQYF. CDR3 in DNA: TGTGCCAGCAGCATCGACCCCCCGGGATTGGCCCAGTACTTC.